Each of the 20 T cell receptor beta chains below was sequenced from the same sample in a study of T cell responses to AZD1222 COVID-19 vaccine. Assay: immunoSEQ multiplex PCR; the TCRdb copy retains only in-frame clones and omits some. The sample has about 100,000 clones, about 90% seen once; the top ten hold approximately 17%. Sample: peripheral blood, taken on day 0 of AZD1222 vaccination. Source of these receptors: an adult in good health.

The V and J genes are TRBV9 and TRBJ2-3, with unresolved D. Germline lookup yields CDR1 SGDLS and CDR2 YYNGEE. This CDR3 comprises 14 residues. V was pared by 0 bases and J by 4 bases, with 9 bases between. The CDR3 reads CASSVVALADTQYF. The CDR3 DNA is TGTGCCAGCAGCGTAGTCGCGCTTGCAGATACGCAGTATTTT.

The V gene is TRBV4-1, the J gene TRBJ1-5; TRBD1 matches 9 bases. The trim removed 6 bases at V and 4 bases at J, leaving 4 bases unmatched. The CDR3 is 14 amino acids. Germline V gene lookup returns CDR1 MGHRA and CDR2 YSYEKL. DNA of the CDR3: TGCGCCAGCAGGCAACAGGGGGCGAATCAGCCCCAGCATTTT. Translation: CASRQQGANQPQHF.

This clone showed up just a few times. This chain uses TRBV4-1 with TRBJ2-7, with D perhaps being TRBD1 or TRBD2 (5 bases each). Germline V CDR1 and CDR2: MGHRA, YSYEKL. The length of the CDR3 is 16 residues. V was shortened by 1 base and J by 0 bases, with 13 bases between the two germline ends. The CDR3 region is CASSQVRGGPSYEQYF. CDR3 bases: TGCGCCAGCAGCCAAGTCCGGGGCGGACCCTCCTACGAGCAGTACTTC.

The rearrangement joins TRBV6-1 to TRBJ1-5, with no clear D. Between the trimmed V and J ends, which lost 3 bases and 6 bases, there was a span of 12 bases. Germline-derived CDR1 and CDR2 are MNHNS and SASEGT. The CDR3 is 14 amino acids. The CDR3 region has the DNA TGTGCCAGCAGTGAGCAACAAGGCTTTCAGCCCCAGCATTTT. This codes for CASSEQQGFQPQHF.

The CDR3 DNA sequence: TGTGCCAGCAGCGCGGGACGACAGGGAAATGGAAACACCATATATTTT. Translated: CASSAGRQGNGNTIYF. The rearrangement uses TRBV7-8 and TRBJ1-3, with 7 bases matching TRBD1. With 5 bases clipped from V and 3 bases from J, the junction kept 10 bases outside the gene matches. CDR1 and CDR2 from the germline V gene are SGHVS and FQNEAQ. CDR3 length: 16 residues.

The chain uses TRBV4-1 and TRBJ1-3; D may be TRBD1 (5 bases). The V end lost 1 base, the J end lost 4 bases, and 11 bases lay between the germline ends. Germline V gene data show CDR1 as MGHRA and CDR2 as YSYEKL. The CDR3 runs to 15 residues. DNA of the CDR3: TGCGCCAGCAGCCAAGCCGCAGACAGCGGAAACACCATATATTTT. Amino acid sequence: CASSQAADSGNTIYF.

The chain couples TRBV4-1 to TRBJ2-3; D is undetermined. CDR1 is MGHRA and CDR2 is YSYEKL in the germline V gene. This CDR3 is built from 15 residues. The V and J ends lost 4 bases and 5 bases respectively, with 16 bases between them. The CDR3 DNA reads as TGCGCCAGCAGCCCTGTGGTGGCGGCAAGAGATACGCAGTATTTT. It codes for CASSPVVAARDTQYF.

V gene TRBV30 combines with J gene TRBJ1-1, with a tentative D call TRBD1 (5 bases). In germline, CDR1 is GTSNPN, CDR2 SVGIG (reference sequence). The CDR3 runs 11 residues. V shed 3 bases and J shed 11 bases, with 13 bases lying between them. This CDR3 reads CAWSPGTMAFF. CDR3 nucleotides: TGTGCCTGGAGCCCCGGGACGATGGCTTTCTTT.

J is TRBJ1-3 and V is TRBV18; no reliable D call. Germline values: CDR1 KGHSH, CDR2 LQKENI. This CDR3 contains 15 residues. V lost 2 bases to trimming and J lost 2 bases, with 10 bases between them. CDR3 nucleotides: TGTGCCAGCTCACCAGGATCGTTTCCTGGAAACACCATATATTTT. Translating it yields CASSPGSFPGNTIYF.

This clone was recorded only once. V usage is TRBV12-3 or TRBV12-4 and J usage is TRBJ2-7; D is possibly TRBD2 (5 bases). Trimming left V 4 bases short and J 1 base short, with 8 bases between. The CDR3 is made up of 13 amino acids. CDR3 coding DNA: TGTGCCAGCAGTTGGCGGACTTCCTACGAGCAGTACTTC. This encodes CASSWRTSYEQYF.

This chain links TRBV19 with TRBJ2-1; possible D gene TRBD2, 5 bases. There are 13 residues in the CDR3. Germline loops: CDR1 LNHDA, CDR2 SQIVND (reference sequence). V was cut by 5 bases and J by 4 bases, with 9 bases left in between. CDR3: CASSPGFYNEQFF. In DNA form, the CDR3 reads TGTGCCAGTAGTCCGGGATTTTACAATGAGCAGTTCTTC.

V and J are TRBV6-5 and TRBJ1-5; no definite D call. V dropped 0 bases and J dropped 11 bases, with 14 bases sitting between them. CDR3 size: 14 residues. The V gene's germline CDR1 is MNHEY and CDR2 SVGAGI. DNA of the CDR3: TGTGCCAGCAGTTACTCGATCCTGGGGTCGACCCAGCATTTT. This gives the protein CASSYSILGSTQHF.

CDR3 nucleotide sequence: TGTGCCAGCAGCTTAAGCAGGAGCTCCTACAATGAGCAGTTCTTC. Translation: CASSLSRSSYNEQFF. This rearrangement joins TRBV11-3 to TRBJ2-1; D remains ambiguous. The CDR3 is 15 amino acids. The ends were cut back, 2 bases at V and 0 bases at J, with 8 bases in the middle. The germline V gene has CDR1 SGHNT and CDR2 YENEEA.

V usage is TRBV7-9 and J usage is TRBJ2-1; 11 bases line up with TRBD1. The J segment lost 10 bases and the V segment lost 5 bases, leaving 13 bases of the junction unmatched. CDR3 length equals 16 residues. Germline CDR1 is SEHNR and CDR2 is FQNEAQ (reference sequence). The CDR3 spells CASSPRGQGAEGEQFF. For the CDR3, the DNA is TGTGCCAGCAGCCCACGTGGACAGGGGGCGGAGGGGGAGCAGTTCTTC.

Only a few counts were recorded for this clone. The chain links TRBV7-2 to TRBJ1-6; TRBD1 is a possible D gene (5 bases). CDR3 length: 16 amino acids. V lost 4 bases and J 0 bases, leaving 10 bases between the germline ends. Germline loops: CDR1 SGHTA, CDR2 FQGNSA. The CDR3 sequence: CASSSDRSSYNSPLHF. The CDR3 coding sequence is TGTGCCAGCAGCTCTGACAGAAGCTCCTATAATTCACCCCTCCACTTT.

The genes are TRBV2 and TRBJ1-1; 8 bases fit TRBD1. Trimming removed 5 bases from V and 6 bases from J; junction bases left unmatched: 5. The V gene's germline CDR1 is SNHLY and CDR2 FYNNEI. This CDR3 spans 13 amino acids. The CDR3 DNA follows: TGTGCCAGCAGTACGAGGACAGGGTCTGAAGCTTTCTTT. Translated: CASSTRTGSEAFF.

This clone was picked up one time. This chain joins TRBV5-1 and TRBJ2-7; 11 bases fit TRBD2. Losses at the gene ends were 4 bases for V and 4 bases for J; bases not matched to a gene: 4. Per the germline V gene, CDR1 is SGHRS and CDR2 is YFSETQ. The CDR3 runs to 14 residues. The CDR3 bases are TGCGCCAGCAGCGAGACTAGCGGGGCATACGAGCAGTACTTC. This translates into CASSETSGAYEQYF.

This clone was observed once. The chain is built from TRBV28 and TRBJ1-6; perhaps TRBD1 as D (5 bases). The CDR3 extends over 14 amino acids. In germline, CDR1 is MDHEN, CDR2 SYDVKM. Deletions cut 6 bases from V and 4 bases from J, with 10 bases between. The CDR3, as DNA: TGTGCCAGCAGAGAAGGGGAATATAATTCACCCCTCCACTTT. This sequence encodes CASREGEYNSPLHF.

The chain has TRBV5-4 and TRBJ2-3; TRBD1 matches at 8 bases. The CDR3 has 13 amino acids. Losses at the gene ends were 4 bases for V and 4 bases for J; bases not matched to a gene: 2. The germline gives CDR1 SGHNT, CDR2 YYREEE (reference sequence). CDR3 sequence reads: CASSLQGADTQYF. For the CDR3, the DNA is TGTGCCAGCAGCCTACAGGGGGCAGATACGCAGTATTTT.

The V gene is TRBV25-1, the J gene TRBJ1-6; D may be TRBD1 (6 bases). Per the germline V gene, CDR1 is MGHDK and CDR2 is SYGVNS. The CDR3 length is 13 residues. V was clipped by 5 bases and J by 7 bases, with 9 bases between them. CDR3 sequence (DNA): TGTGCCAGCAGTAGACAGGTCAATTCACCCCTCCACTTT. It translates to CASSRQVNSPLHF.